Following are 13 T cell receptor beta chains from one sample sequenced in a study of somatic mutations in cytotoxic T cells in rheumatoid arthritis. Here immunoSEQ multiplex PCR was the method, and the copy in TCRdb shows in-frame clones only, minus some. The data contain more than 11,000 clones, 70% to 80% of them singletons. Material: CD8+ T cells sorted from blood. Every receptor here comes from an adult with rheumatoid arthritis.

V and J are TRBV5-4 and TRBJ2-1; D not resolved. This CDR3 is 14 amino acids long. V dropped 4 bases and J dropped 4 bases, with 12 bases sitting between them. The germline V gene encodes CDR1 SGHNT and CDR2 YYREEE (reference sequence). CDR3 region: CASSVRLGYNEQFF. CDR3 nucleotides: TGTGCCAGCAGCGTGCGACTTGGGTACAATGAGCAGTTCTTC.

The chain uses TRBV28 and TRBJ2-1; D ambiguous. The CDR3 length is 16 residues. The V end lost 7 bases, the J end lost 0 bases, and 16 bases lay between the germline ends. CDR1 and CDR2 (germline): MDHEN, SYDVKM. The CDR3, as DNA: TGTGCCAGCAACCCAGGTTTCGCGAGCTCCTACAATGAGCAGTTCTTC. Encoded protein: CASNPGFASSYNEQFF.

This clone has just a few counts. This chain joins TRBV27 and TRBJ2-7, with D perhaps matching TRBD1 (5 bases). The CDR3 is 15 residues long. The V gene's germline CDR1 is MNHEY and CDR2 SMNVEV (reference sequence). V was cut by 2 bases and J by 0 bases, with 11 bases left in between. Here the CDR3 DNA reads TGTGCCAGCAGTTTAACCCCAGGGCTCTCCTACGAGCAGTACTTC. Translated: CASSLTPGLSYEQYF.

The chain is built from TRBV6-1 and TRBJ2-7; D remains ambiguous. The germline V and J ends were trimmed by 5 bases and 3 bases, with 8 bases remaining between them. Germline V lookup: CDR1 MNHNS, CDR2 SASEGT. The CDR3 sequence is 12 residues long. The CDR3 is CASSLAGYEQYF. CDR3 DNA: TGTGCCAGCAGTTTAGCAGGCTACGAGCAGTACTTC.

This chain joins TRBV9 and TRBJ2-2; TRBD1 aligns across 8 bases. The V and J ends lost 5 bases and 7 bases, in that order; junction bases with no gene match: 7. In germline, CDR1 is SGDLS, CDR2 YYNGEE. CDR3 size: 14 residues. Here the CDR3 reads CASSSGGVNGELFF. The CDR3 coding sequence is TGTGCCAGCAGTTCAGGGGGCGTGAACGGGGAGCTGTTTTTT. The full variable domain, completed using reference TRBV9 and TRBJ2-2, is DSGVTQTPKHLITATGQRVTLRCSPRSGDLSVYWYQQSLDQGLQFLIQYYNGEERAKGNILERFSAQQFPDLHSELNLSSLELGDSALYFCASSSGGVNGELFFGEGSRLTVL.

The gene calls are TRBV5-5 and TRBJ1-6; D perhaps matches TRBD1 (6 bases). V lost 5 bases to trimming and J lost 0 bases, with 18 bases between them. Looked up from germline, CDR1 is SGHKS and CDR2 is YYEKEE (reference sequence). The CDR3 length is 18 residues. CDR3: CASRMTPEDSSYNSPLHF. Written as DNA, the CDR3 is TGTGCCAGCAGGATGACGCCCGAGGACAGCTCCTATAATTCACCCCTCCACTTT.

The chain uses TRBV7-9 and TRBJ1-5, with 9 nucleotides matching TRBD1. The CDR3 spans 16 residues. Trimming took 5 bases from V and 0 from J; bases not matched to a gene: 5. Germline CDR1 SEHNR, CDR2 FQNEAQ (reference sequence). The CDR3 region is CASSAWTGDSNQPQHF. The CDR3 bases are TGTGCCAGCAGCGCATGGACAGGGGATAGCAATCAGCCCCAGCATTTT.

This clone was detected only a few times. The V and J genes are TRBV30 and TRBJ2-2; D is possibly TRBD2 (6 bases). Germline CDR1 GTSNPN, CDR2 SVGIG (reference sequence). This CDR3 is 15 amino acids long. V was clipped by 0 bases and J by 6 bases, with 14 bases between them. The CDR3 here is CAWSVGGVGAGELFF. In nucleotides, the CDR3 is TGTGCCTGGAGTGTAGGAGGGGTTGGCGCCGGGGAGCTGTTTTTT.

This chain links TRBV27 with TRBJ1-2, with a tentative D call TRBD1 (5 bases). The V end lost 5 bases, the J end lost 2 bases, and 9 bases lay between the germline ends. Germline lookup yields CDR1 MNHEY and CDR2 SMNVEV (reference sequence). The CDR3 length is 13 residues. CDR3 loop: CASSHRNNYGYTF. The DNA for the CDR3 is TGTGCCAGCAGTCACAGGAACAACTATGGCTACACCTTC.

The rearrangement links TRBV2 to TRBJ1-1; D remains unclear. Germline lookup yields CDR1 SNHLY and CDR2 FYNNEI. V lost 4 bases to trimming and J lost 2 bases, with 8 bases between them. This CDR3 has 13 amino acids. The CDR3 spells CASSVFRNTEAFF. CDR3 bases: TGTGCCAGCAGTGTTTTTCGCAACACTGAAGCTTTCTTT.

The chain uses TRBV7-9 and TRBJ2-2; tentative D call: TRBD2 (5 bases). The CDR3 runs to 16 residues. The V and J ends lost 5 bases and 2 bases respectively, with 15 bases between them. Germline lookup yields CDR1 SEHNR and CDR2 FQNEAQ (reference sequence). For the CDR3, the DNA is TGTGCCAGCAGCCCCAAGGGTACGGGAAACACCGGGGAGCTGTTTTTT. Encoded protein: CASSPKGTGNTGELFF.

This rearrangement joins TRBV15 to TRBJ1-2, with D tentatively TRBD1 (5 bases). The CDR3 has 15 amino acids. The germline CDR1 and CDR2 sequences are LNHNV and YYDKDF (reference sequence). Trimming stripped 3 bases from V and 2 bases from J, with 13 bases between. The CDR3 nucleotides are TGTGCCACCAGCAGCACAAAGACAGCAAACTATGGCTACACCTTC. Translating gives CATSSTKTANYGYTF.

The J gene is TRBJ1-6, the V gene TRBV27; D not resolved. Per germline, CDR1 MNHEY and CDR2 SMNVEV (reference sequence). The CDR3 consists of 12 residues. V gave up 5 bases and J gave up 7 bases, with 6 bases separating them. CDR3 nucleotides: TGTGCCAGCAGTCCAGTGAATTCACCCCTCCACTTT. Amino acid sequence: CASSPVNSPLHF.